The next 8 T cell receptor beta chains were all read from a single sample in a study of blood T cell repertoires in COVID-19. Assay: immunoSEQ multiplex PCR; the TCRdb copy retains only in-frame clones and omits some. The data hold 250,000 or so clones, with about 80% observed a single time. The sample consisted of peripheral blood. The receptor source for this set is a woman of 80 years or more with acute or convalescent COVID-19.

V gene TRBV4-3 combines with J gene TRBJ2-7, with TRBD2 matching over 7 bases. The V segment lost 0 bases and the J segment 1 base; nucleotides outside the gene matches: 12. The CDR3 extends over 18 amino acids. Looked up from germline, CDR1 is LGHNA and CDR2 is YSLEER. The CDR3 nucleotides are TGCGCCAGCAGCCAAGATTGGTCCGGGGGGAGAGGGTCCTACGAGCAGTACTTC. This sequence encodes CASSQDWSGGRGSYEQYF.

The V call is TRBV19, the J call TRBJ1-1, with a tentative D call TRBD1 (5 bases). The V end was cut by 0 bases, the J end by 1 base, with 18 bases between. The CDR3 totals 18 residues. Germline loops: CDR1 LNHDA, CDR2 SQIVND (reference sequence). CDR3 sequence (DNA): TGTGCCAGTAGTATAGATCACGGGGGGTCGGGCCGGAACACTGAAGCTTTCTTT. This translates into CASSIDHGGSGRNTEAFF. The variable domain in full, with the rest retrieved from reference TRBV19 and TRBJ1-1, is DGGITQSPKYLFRKEGQNVTLSCEQNLNHDAMYWYRQDPGQGLRLIYYSQIVNDFQKGDIAEGYSVSREKKESFPLTVTSAQKNPTAFYLCASSIDHGGSGRNTEAFFGQGTRLTVV.

The V and J genes are TRBV18 and TRBJ1-3, with TRBD1 as a possible D gene (5 bases). CDR3 length: 16 residues. Germline CDR1 KGHSH, CDR2 LQKENI. V shed 3 bases and J shed 0 bases, with 12 bases lying between them. The CDR3 loop reads CASSPRQRSSGNTIYF. In DNA form, the CDR3 reads TGTGCCAGCTCACCGAGACAGAGATCCTCTGGAAACACCATATATTTT.

V is TRBV20-1 and J is TRBJ2-7; D is possibly TRBD1 (5 bases). Germline loops: CDR1 DFQATT, CDR2 SNEGSKA (reference sequence). V was pared by 3 bases and J by 2 bases, with 14 bases between. The CDR3 contains 14 residues. CDR3 sequence reads: CSASPGRAPYEQYF. The DNA for the CDR3 is TGCAGTGCTAGTCCAGGCAGGGCCCCCTACGAGCAGTACTTC.

Only a few counts were recorded for this clone. The chain joins TRBV6-1 to TRBJ2-3; perhaps TRBD2 as D (5 bases). Germline V gene data show CDR1 as MNHNS and CDR2 as SASEGT. Between the trimmed V and J ends, which lost 3 bases and 7 bases, there was a span of 14 bases. CDR3 size: 14 residues. This chain's CDR3 is CASSEGALTNTQYF. The CDR3 nucleotides read TGTGCCAGCAGTGAGGGAGCCCTCACTAATACGCAGTATTTT.

The V and J genes are TRBV6-5 and TRBJ1-2; 7 nucleotides match TRBD1. The junction had 8 bases not matched to a gene; V was cut back by 2 bases and J by 5 bases. The CDR3 is 15 amino acids. The germline CDR1 and CDR2 sequences are MNHEY and SVGAGI. The CDR3 spells CASSYQYRGEYGYTF. The CDR3 DNA reads as TGTGCCAGCAGTTACCAATACAGGGGTGAATATGGCTACACCTTC.

The chain has TRBV5-1 and TRBJ1-2; TRBD1 matches 8 bases. The V gene's germline CDR1 is SGHRS and CDR2 YFSETQ. CDR3 length: 12 residues. Unmatched junction bases numbered 3, after V lost 4 bases and J lost 7 bases. CDR3 in DNA: TGCGCCAGCAGCGACCAGGGGGCTGGCTACACCTTC. It specifies CASSDQGAGYTF.

The chain uses TRBV5-1 and TRBJ1-1, with D possibly matching TRBD1 (6 bases). Germline CDR1 reads SGHRS; CDR2 reads YFSETQ. This CDR3 contains 15 residues. The germline V and J ends were trimmed by 4 bases and 0 bases, with 13 bases remaining between them. DNA of the CDR3: TGCGCCAGCAGCAAAGGACAGCTCGTGAACACTGAAGCTTTCTTT. This sequence encodes CASSKGQLVNTEAFF. Based on the CDR3 plus reference TRBV5-1 and TRBJ1-1, the full variable domain is KAGVTQTPRYLIKTRGQQVTLSCSPISGHRSVSWYQQTPGQGLQFLFEYFSETQRNKGNFPGRFSGRQFSNSRSEMNVSTLELGDSALYLCASSKGQLVNTEAFFGQGTRLTVV.